A single sample gave rise to the 13 T cell receptor beta chains below, sequenced in a study of T cell responses to AZD1222 COVID-19 vaccine. The table came from immunoSEQ multiplex PCR; TCRdb's copy has only in-frame clones and leaves some out. The table has 100,000 to 150,000 clones, around 90% seen once. The source material was peripheral blood, sampled on day 0 of AZD1222 vaccination. Every receptor here comes from an adult in good health.

The chain links TRBV11-2 to TRBJ2-6; D is ambiguous. Germline V gene data show CDR1 as SGHAT and CDR2 as FQNNGV. Between the trimmed V and J ends, which lost 3 bases and 1 base, there was a span of 7 bases. The length of the CDR3 is 15 residues. For the CDR3, the DNA is TGTGCCAGCAGCTTCGGGTCTTCTGGGGCCAACGTCCTGACTTTC. This translates into CASSFGSSGANVLTF.

The chain recombines TRBV3-1 (or the pseudogene TRBV3-2) with TRBJ1-2; D may be TRBD1 (6 bases). The CDR3 totals 13 residues. Germline CDR1 and CDR2: LGHDT and YNNKEL (reference sequence). V was cut by 4 bases and J by 6 bases, with 12 bases left in between. CDR3 residues: CASSRIGGDGYTF. For the CDR3, the DNA is TGTGCCAGCAGCCGCATAGGGGGAGATGGCTACACCTTC.

V is TRBV6-5 and J is TRBJ1-1; 7 nucleotides align to TRBD1. The CDR3 contains 12 residues. The trim removed 4 bases at V and 12 bases at J, leaving 8 bases unmatched. Germline lookup yields CDR1 MNHEY and CDR2 SVGAGI. The DNA of the CDR3 is TGTGCCAGCAGTTTCGAGGGGGCAGGGTCTTTCTTT. Its translation is CASSFEGAGSFF.

This chain connects TRBV30 to TRBJ2-1, with D hard to call. Germline lookup yields CDR1 GTSNPN and CDR2 SVGIG (reference sequence). The V and J ends lost 0 bases and 5 bases respectively, with 5 bases between them. This CDR3 comprises 12 residues. CDR3 DNA sequence: TGTGCCTGGAGTGTACTAAACAATGAGCAGTTCTTC. Translation gives CAWSVLNNEQFF.

On this clone itself: Different DNA sequences within this sample yield the same CDR3. This rearrangement joins TRBV19 to TRBJ2-1; D is undetermined. This CDR3 has 12 amino acids. Trimming removed 3 bases from V and 4 bases from J, with 4 bases in between. From germline, CDR1 is LNHDA and CDR2 SQIVND (reference sequence). This chain's CDR3 is CASSIPYNEQFF. In DNA form, the CDR3 reads TGTGCCAGTAGTATCCCATACAATGAGCAGTTCTTC.

The chain uses TRBV5-8 and TRBJ1-5, with D perhaps matching TRBD1 (5 bases). With 0 bases removed from V and 7 bases from J, the gap between germline ends came to 23 bases. The CDR3 is 18 residues long. From germline, CDR1 is SGHTS and CDR2 YDEGEE. This CDR3 reads CASSLDWARGSAGQPQHF. The CDR3 coding sequence is TGTGCCAGCAGCTTGGATTGGGCCCGGGGCTCAGCAGGGCAGCCCCAGCATTTT.

In this sample, this clone turned up once. The chain uses TRBV6-5 and TRBJ2-7, with TRBD2 matching over 11 bases. The CDR3 extends over 16 amino acids. Germline V gene sequence: CDR1 MNHEY, CDR2 SVGAGI. V shed 0 bases, J shed 3 bases, and the junction held 4 bases outside the gene matches. Here the CDR3 reads CASSYSTLAGGYEQYF. DNA for the CDR3: TGTGCCAGCAGTTACTCCACCCTAGCGGGGGGCTACGAGCAGTACTTC.

The chain recombines TRBV10-3 with TRBJ2-2; D is perhaps TRBD1 (7 bases). CDR3 length: 14 residues. V was cut by 6 bases and J by 4 bases, with 12 bases left in between. CDR1 ENHRY and CDR2 SYGVKD come from the germline V gene. Here the CDR3 DNA reads TGTGCCATCAGGGAGGGGGCAGGCACCGGGGAGCTGTTTTTT. Translating it yields CAIREGAGTGELFF.

This chain links TRBV19 with TRBJ1-4; a weak D match, TRBD1 (5 bases). V shed 3 bases and J shed 8 bases, with 16 bases lying between them. The CDR3 sequence is 15 residues long. Per germline, CDR1 LNHDA and CDR2 SQIVND (reference sequence). CDR3 in amino acids: CASSMQGYGFEKLFF. DNA of the CDR3: TGTGCCAGTAGTATGCAGGGTTATGGATTCGAAAAACTGTTTTTT.

CDR3 nucleotide sequence: TGTGCCAGCAGGATCGCGGCCACAGATACGCAGTATTTT. Protein product: CASRIAATDTQYF. This chain links TRBV11-2 with TRBJ2-3; no firm D call. The CDR3 totals 13 residues. Per the germline V gene, CDR1 is SGHAT and CDR2 is FQNNGV. Between the trimmed V and J ends, which lost 6 bases and 2 bases, there was a span of 9 bases.

The rearrangement links TRBV3-1 (or the pseudogene TRBV3-2) to TRBJ2-7; D ambiguous. Trimming took 0 bases from V and 2 from J, leaving 11 bases between them. CDR1 LGHDT and CDR2 YNNKEL come from the germline V gene (reference sequence). This CDR3 is 15 amino acids long. CDR3 nucleotides: TGTGCCAGCAGCCAAGATCAAGACACGGCCTACGAGCAGTACTTC. This gives the protein CASSQDQDTAYEQYF.

The gene calls are TRBV18 and TRBJ2-7; perhaps D is TRBD1 or TRBD2 (5 bases each). The V gene lost 6 bases and the J gene lost 5 bases, with 17 bases spanning the gap. CDR3 length: 14 residues. Germline V CDR1 and CDR2: KGHSH, LQKENI. This chain's CDR3 is CASSREGNKDEQYF. DNA for the CDR3: TGTGCCAGCTCTCGAGAGGGGAATAAGGACGAGCAGTACTTC.

The rearrangement links TRBV7-3 to TRBJ1-6; weak D call: TRBD1 (5 bases). The CDR3 contains 17 residues. Trimming stripped 1 base from V and 2 bases from J, with 12 bases between. Germline-derived CDR1 and CDR2 are SGHTA and FQGTGA. The CDR3 nucleotides read TGTGCCAGCAGCTTAAGGCCCCCAGGGACCTATAATTCACCCCTCCACTTT. This gives the protein CASSLRPPGTYNSPLHF.